What follows are 17 T cell receptor beta chains derived from one specimen sequenced in a study of chemoradiotherapy in HPV16-positive cancers. Assay used: immunoSEQ multiplex PCR; TCRdb lists only in-frame clones, some missing. Here the sample spans around 5,200 clones, around 85% being singletons. Sequencing used tumor tissue, obtained from a patient who underwent chemoradiotherapy. These receptors all stem from a human donor with HPV-associated anogenital cancer.

V is TRBV7-3 and J is TRBJ1-5, with D unresolved. The CDR3 covers 13 residues. Looked up from germline, CDR1 is SGHTA and CDR2 is FQGTGA. V lost 3 bases, J lost 4 bases, and 7 bases lay in between. The CDR3: CASSLRLNQPQHF. The CDR3 DNA reads TGTGCCAGCAGCTTGCGGTTAAATCAGCCCCAGCATTTT. The full variable domain, rest sourced from reference TRBV7-3 and TRBJ1-5, is GAGVSQTPSNKVTEKGKYVELRCDPISGHTALYWYRQSLGQGPEFLIYFQGTGAADDSGLPNDRFFAVRPEGSVSTLKIQRTERGDSAVYLCASSLRLNQPQHFGDGTRLSIL.

Judged by abundance, this clone is large (0.1 to 1%). The chain links TRBV7-9 to TRBJ2-7; possibly TRBD2 for D (5 bases). V was clipped by 6 bases and J by 2 bases, with 8 bases between them. CDR3 length equals 12 residues. CDR1 and CDR2 from the germline V gene are SEHNR and FQNEAQ (reference sequence). The chain's CDR3 is CASSPGTYEQYF. CDR3 bases: TGTGCCAGCAGTCCCGGGACCTACGAGCAGTACTTC.

This chain joins TRBV6-5 and TRBJ2-7; 11 positions match TRBD2. Germline V gives CDR1 MNHEY, CDR2 SVGAGI. There are 15 residues in the CDR3. With 5 bases clipped from V and 2 bases from J, the junction kept 5 bases outside the gene matches. This CDR3 reads CASSLAGGGTYEQYF. The DNA for the CDR3 is TGTGCCAGCAGTCTAGCGGGGGGTGGCACCTACGAGCAGTACTTC.

The V and J genes are TRBV5-1 and TRBJ2-6; TRBD2 agrees at 11 bases. The CDR3 spans 19 residues. Trimming cost V 4 bases and J 0 bases; bases outside gene matches: 9. Germline CDR1 SGHRS, CDR2 YFSETQ. The CDR3 DNA sequence: TGCGCCAGCAGCCCGAGAACTAGCGGGGGCCACTCTGGGGCCAACGTCCTGACTTTC. It codes for CASSPRTSGGHSGANVLTF.

The chain's CDR3 is CASSIGTGAWAQYF. The CDR3, as DNA: TGTGCCAGTAGTATCGGGACAGGCGCCTGGGCCCAGTACTTC. The rearrangement links TRBV19 to TRBJ2-5; TRBD1 aligns across 8 bases. The CDR3 spans 14 residues. After removal of 3 bases from V and 9 bases from J, the junction contained 9 bases not matched to a gene. Per the germline V gene, CDR1 is LNHDA and CDR2 is SQIVND (reference sequence).

The chain joins TRBV27 to TRBJ1-6; D gene unclear. CDR1 is MNHEY and CDR2 is SMNVEV in the germline V gene (reference sequence). V lost 6 bases and J 4 bases, leaving 7 bases between the germline ends. The CDR3 is made up of 13 amino acids. CDR3 in DNA: TGTGCCAGCAGAAGGGATTATAATTCACCCCTCCACTTT. Residues: CASRRDYNSPLHF.

V usage is TRBV28 and J usage is TRBJ1-5, with D uncertain. The CDR3 is 12 residues long. Per the germline V gene, CDR1 is MDHEN and CDR2 is SYDVKM. The V gene lost 8 bases and the J gene lost 4 bases, with 9 bases spanning the gap. CDR3 amino acids: CASDDANQPQHF. The CDR3 region has the DNA TGTGCCAGCGACGACGCGAATCAGCCCCAGCATTTT.

V and J are TRBV5-1 and TRBJ2-1; TRBD2 matches at 9 bases. The CDR3 extends over 15 amino acids. Germline V gene data show CDR1 as SGHRS and CDR2 as YFSETQ. Unmatched junction bases numbered 2, after V lost 0 bases and J lost 4 bases. The CDR3 protein is CASSLVAGVYNEQFF. The CDR3 region has the DNA TGCGCCAGCAGCTTGGTAGCGGGGGTGTACAATGAGCAGTTCTTC.

The chain couples TRBV7-2 to TRBJ1-2; tentatively, D is TRBD1 (5 bases). This CDR3 region has 17 residues. The V end lost 5 bases, the J end lost 4 bases, and 23 bases lay between the germline ends. CDR1 is SGHTA and CDR2 is FQGNSA in the germline V gene. The CDR3 here is CASSPNRRPSSSYGYTF. DNA for the CDR3: TGTGCCAGCAGCCCGAACAGGCGCCCATCGTCCAGCTATGGCTACACCTTC.

The rearrangement joins TRBV7-8 to TRBJ1-1; D may be TRBD1 (6 bases). With 5 bases removed from V and 1 base from J, the gap between germline ends came to 8 bases. Germline loops: CDR1 SGHVS, CDR2 FQNEAQ. The CDR3 totals 13 residues. The CDR3 bases are TGTGCCAGCAGCCAGGGGAAGAACACTGAAGCTTTCTTT. This encodes CASSQGKNTEAFF.

The chain joins TRBV5-4 to TRBJ2-3, with no clear D. The CDR3 loop spans 15 amino acids. V gave up 4 bases and J gave up 2 bases, with 14 bases separating them. CDR1 and CDR2 from the germline V gene are SGHNT and YYREEE (reference sequence). The DNA of the CDR3 is TGTGCCAGCAGCCTTTACAGAGAAGCCACAGATACGCAGTATTTT. Its translation is CASSLYREATDTQYF.

The chain recombines TRBV6-4 with TRBJ2-1; 7 nucleotides align to TRBD2. After removal of 0 bases from V and 7 bases from J, the junction contained 6 bases not matched to a gene. Per the germline V gene, CDR1 is MRHNA and CDR2 is SNTAGT. CDR3 length: 15 amino acids. In DNA, the CDR3 is TGTGCCAGCAGTGACTCGACGGGGGGAGGGAATGAGCAGTTCTTC. Translated: CASSDSTGGGNEQFF.

The chain combines TRBV4-1 with TRBJ1-4; a weak D match, TRBD1 (5 bases). The CDR3 runs to 16 residues. The germline V gene has CDR1 MGHRA and CDR2 YSYEKL. V was shortened by 3 bases and J by 2 bases, with 13 bases between the two germline ends. For the CDR3, the DNA is TGCGCCAGCAGCCAGGCTCTCCAGGGCACTAATGAAAAACTGTTTTTT. It encodes CASSQALQGTNEKLFF.

This clone was seen a few times. This chain uses TRBV27 with TRBJ2-3, with D uncertain. Germline V gene lookup returns CDR1 MNHEY and CDR2 SMNVEV (reference sequence). This CDR3 comprises 14 residues. The ends were cut back, 0 bases at V and 2 bases at J, with 6 bases in the middle. CDR3 sequence reads: CASSLSSPTDTQYF. In DNA form, the CDR3 reads TGTGCCAGCAGTTTATCGTCACCCACAGATACGCAGTATTTT.

This clone was detected only once. The genes are TRBV29-1 and TRBJ2-3; 15 bases are shared with TRBD2. Germline CDR1 SQVTM, CDR2 ANQGSEA. Trimming took 7 bases from V and 1 from J; bases not matched to a gene: 6. The CDR3 covers 16 residues. The CDR3 DNA reads as TGCAGCGCGGGACTAGCGGGGGGAAGGGGCACAGATACGCAGTATTTT. Translation: CSAGLAGGRGTDTQYF.

The J gene is TRBJ1-2, the V gene TRBV4-2; 9 bases match TRBD1. Germline V gene sequence: CDR1 LGHNA, CDR2 YNFKEQ. With V trimmed by 1 base and J by 3 bases, 0 bases remained unmatched. The CDR3 sequence is 14 residues long. CDR3 in amino acids: CASSQGDRDYGYTF. CDR3 coding DNA: TGTGCCAGCAGCCAAGGGGACAGGGACTATGGCTACACCTTC.

The gene calls are TRBV28 and TRBJ1-1; D call uncertain. This CDR3 is built from 11 residues. Looked up from germline, CDR1 is MDHEN and CDR2 is SYDVKM. Trimming took 2 bases from V and 6 from J, leaving 4 bases between them. CDR3 nucleotide sequence: TGTGCCAGCAGTTTAATCTCTGAAGCTTTCTTT. Translation: CASSLISEAFF.